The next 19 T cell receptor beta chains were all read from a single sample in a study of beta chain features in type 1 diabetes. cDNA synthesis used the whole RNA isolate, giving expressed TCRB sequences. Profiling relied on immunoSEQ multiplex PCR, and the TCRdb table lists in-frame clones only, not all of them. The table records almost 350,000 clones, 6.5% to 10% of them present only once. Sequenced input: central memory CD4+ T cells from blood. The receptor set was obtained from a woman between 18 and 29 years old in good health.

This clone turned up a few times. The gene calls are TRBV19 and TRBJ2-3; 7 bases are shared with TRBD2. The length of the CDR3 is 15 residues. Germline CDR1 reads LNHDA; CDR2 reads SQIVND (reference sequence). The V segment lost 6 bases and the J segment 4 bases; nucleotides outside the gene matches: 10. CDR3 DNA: TGTGCCAGTAGGACTGAACTAGCGCGGCCAGATACGCAGTATTTT. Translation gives CASRTELARPDTQYF.

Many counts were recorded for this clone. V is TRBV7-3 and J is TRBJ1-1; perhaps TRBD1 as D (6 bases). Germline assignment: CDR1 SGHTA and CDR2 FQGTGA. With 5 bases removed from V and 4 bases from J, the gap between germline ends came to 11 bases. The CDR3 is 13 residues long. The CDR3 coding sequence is TGTGCCAGCAGCCAAGACAGGAGCACTGAAGCTTTCTTT. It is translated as CASSQDRSTEAFF.

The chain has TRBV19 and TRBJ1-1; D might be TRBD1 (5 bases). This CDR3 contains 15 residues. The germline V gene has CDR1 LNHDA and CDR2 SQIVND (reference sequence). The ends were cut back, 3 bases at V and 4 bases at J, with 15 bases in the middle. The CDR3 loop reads CASSMGGYLSTEAFF. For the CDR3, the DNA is TGTGCCAGTAGTATGGGGGGATACCTGAGCACTGAAGCTTTCTTT.

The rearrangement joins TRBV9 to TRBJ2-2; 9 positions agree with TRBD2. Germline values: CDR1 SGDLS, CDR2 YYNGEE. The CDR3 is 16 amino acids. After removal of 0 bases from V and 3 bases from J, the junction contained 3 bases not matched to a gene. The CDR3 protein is CASSVAASGDTGELFF. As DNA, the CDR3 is TGTGCCAGCAGCGTAGCGGCTAGCGGGGACACCGGGGAGCTGTTTTTT.

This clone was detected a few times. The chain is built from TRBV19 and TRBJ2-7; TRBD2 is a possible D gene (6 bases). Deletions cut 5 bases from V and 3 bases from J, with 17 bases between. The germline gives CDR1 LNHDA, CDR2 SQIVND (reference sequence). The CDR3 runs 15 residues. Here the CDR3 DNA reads TGTGCCAGTAGTCGACTTAGCGGAGACAGCTACGAGCAGTACTTC. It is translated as CASSRLSGDSYEQYF.

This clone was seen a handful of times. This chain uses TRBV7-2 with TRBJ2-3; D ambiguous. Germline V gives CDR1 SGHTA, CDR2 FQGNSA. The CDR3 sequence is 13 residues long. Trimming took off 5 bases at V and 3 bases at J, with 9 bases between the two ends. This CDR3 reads CASSASVTDTQYF. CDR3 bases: TGTGCCAGCAGCGCCTCCGTAACAGATACGCAGTATTTT. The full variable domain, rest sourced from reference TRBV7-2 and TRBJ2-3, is GAGVSQSPSNKVTEKGKDVELRCDPISGHTALYWYRQSLGQGLEFLIYFQGNSAPDKSGLPSDRFSAERTGGSVSTLTIQRTQQEDSAVYLCASSASVTDTQYFGPGTRLTVL.

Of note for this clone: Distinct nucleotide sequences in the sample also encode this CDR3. The chain's CDR3 is CASSPRSGGETQYF. The CDR3 nucleotides read TGTGCCAGCTCACCACGGTCTGGGGGAGAGACCCAGTACTTC. V and J are TRBV18 and TRBJ2-5, with D possibly called TRBD1 or TRBD2 (5 bases each). V was cut by 1 base and J by 4 bases, with 10 bases left in between. This CDR3 is built from 14 residues. The germline V gene has CDR1 KGHSH and CDR2 LQKENI.

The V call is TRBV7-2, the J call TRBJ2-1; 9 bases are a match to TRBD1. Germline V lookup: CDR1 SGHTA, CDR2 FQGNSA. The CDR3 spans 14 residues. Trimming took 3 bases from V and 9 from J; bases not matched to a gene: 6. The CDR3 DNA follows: TGTGCCAGCAGCTTCTTAGACAGGGGGATTGAGCAGTTCTTC. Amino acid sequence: CASSFLDRGIEQFF. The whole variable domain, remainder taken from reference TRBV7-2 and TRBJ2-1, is GAGVSQSPSNKVTEKGKDVELRCDPISGHTALYWYRQSLGQGLEFLIYFQGNSAPDKSGLPSDRFSAERTGGSVSTLTIQRTQQEDSAVYLCASSFLDRGIEQFFGPGTRLTVL.

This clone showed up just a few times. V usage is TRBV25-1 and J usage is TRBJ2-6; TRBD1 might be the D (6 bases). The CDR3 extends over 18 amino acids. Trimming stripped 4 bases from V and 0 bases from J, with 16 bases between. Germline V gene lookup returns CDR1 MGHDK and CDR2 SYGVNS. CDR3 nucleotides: TGTGCCAGCAGTGCGGCCAGGGGCCTAAGCTCTGGGGCCAACGTCCTGACTTTC. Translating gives CASSAARGLSSGANVLTF.

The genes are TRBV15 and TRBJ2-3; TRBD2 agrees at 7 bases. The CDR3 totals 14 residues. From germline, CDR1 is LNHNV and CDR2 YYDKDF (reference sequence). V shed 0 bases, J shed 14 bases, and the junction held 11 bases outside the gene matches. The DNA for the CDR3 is TGTGCCACCAGCAGAGAGGTAGTAGCGGGCGAGAGGTATTTT. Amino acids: CATSREVVAGERYF.

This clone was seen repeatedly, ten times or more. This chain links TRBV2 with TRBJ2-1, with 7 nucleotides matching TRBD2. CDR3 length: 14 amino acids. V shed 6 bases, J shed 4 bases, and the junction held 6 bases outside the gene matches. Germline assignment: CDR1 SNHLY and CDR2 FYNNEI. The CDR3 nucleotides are TGTGCCAGCAGCGGGACGGGACTATACAATGAGCAGTTCTTC. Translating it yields CASSGTGLYNEQFF.

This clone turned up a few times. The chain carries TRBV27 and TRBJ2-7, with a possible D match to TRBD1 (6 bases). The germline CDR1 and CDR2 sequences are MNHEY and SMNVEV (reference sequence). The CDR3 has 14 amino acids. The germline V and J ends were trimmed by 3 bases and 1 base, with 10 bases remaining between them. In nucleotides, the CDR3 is TGTGCCAGCAGTTTTGGGACAAAATCCTACGAGCAGTACTTC. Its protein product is CASSFGTKSYEQYF.

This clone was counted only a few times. CDR3 sequence reads: CASSSTGGRGRYNEQFF. The CDR3 DNA reads as TGTGCCAGCAGCTCAACCGGGGGCAGGGGGCGGTACAATGAGCAGTTCTTC. The chain joins TRBV28 to TRBJ2-1, with 8 positions matching TRBD1. V shed 6 bases, J shed 4 bases, and the junction held 14 bases outside the gene matches. This CDR3 comprises 17 residues. Germline V CDR1 and CDR2: MDHEN, SYDVKM. The full variable domain, with the rest looked up from reference TRBV28 and TRBJ2-1, is DVKVTQSSRYLVKRTGEKVFLECVQDMDHENMFWYRQDPGLGLRLIYFSYDVKMKEKGDIPEGYSVSREKKERFSLILESASTNQTSMYLCASSSTGGRGRYNEQFFGPGTRLTVL.

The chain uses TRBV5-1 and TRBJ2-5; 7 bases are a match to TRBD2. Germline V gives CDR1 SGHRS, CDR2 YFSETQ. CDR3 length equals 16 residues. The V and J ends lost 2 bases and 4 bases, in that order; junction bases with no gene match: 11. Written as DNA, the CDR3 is TGCGCCAGCAGCTTAAGGCCGGGAGGCGGAGGAGAGACCCAGTACTTC. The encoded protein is CASSLRPGGGGETQYF.

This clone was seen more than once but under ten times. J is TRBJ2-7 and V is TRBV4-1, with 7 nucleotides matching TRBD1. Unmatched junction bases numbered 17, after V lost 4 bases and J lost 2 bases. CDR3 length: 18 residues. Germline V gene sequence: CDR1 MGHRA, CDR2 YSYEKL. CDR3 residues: CASSLYYRDRGTTYEQYF. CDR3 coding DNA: TGCGCCAGCAGCCTCTACTACCGGGACAGAGGGACCACCTACGAGCAGTACTTC.

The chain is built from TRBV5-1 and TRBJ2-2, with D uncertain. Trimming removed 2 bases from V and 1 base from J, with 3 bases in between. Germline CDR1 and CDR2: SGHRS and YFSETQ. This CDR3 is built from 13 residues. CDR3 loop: CASSFLNTGELFF. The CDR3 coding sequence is TGCGCCAGCAGCTTTCTGAACACCGGGGAGCTGTTTTTT. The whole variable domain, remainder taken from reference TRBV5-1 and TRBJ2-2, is KAGVTQTPRYLIKTRGQQVTLSCSPISGHRSVSWYQQTPGQGLQFLFEYFSETQRNKGNFPGRFSGRQFSNSRSEMNVSTLELGDSALYLCASSFLNTGELFFGEGSRLTVL.

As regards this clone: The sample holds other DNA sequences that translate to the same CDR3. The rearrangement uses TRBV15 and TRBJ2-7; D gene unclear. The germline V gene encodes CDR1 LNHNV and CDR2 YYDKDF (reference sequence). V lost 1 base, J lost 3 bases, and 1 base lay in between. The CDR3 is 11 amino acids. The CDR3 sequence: CATSRGYEQYF. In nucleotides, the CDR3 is TGTGCCACCAGCAGAGGCTACGAGCAGTACTTC.

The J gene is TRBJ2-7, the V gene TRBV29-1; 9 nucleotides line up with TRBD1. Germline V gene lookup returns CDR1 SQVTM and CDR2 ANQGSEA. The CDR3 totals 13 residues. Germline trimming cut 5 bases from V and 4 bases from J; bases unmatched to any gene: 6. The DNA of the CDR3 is TGCAGCGTTAAACAGGGGGCGGAGTACGAGCAGTACTTC. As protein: CSVKQGAEYEQYF.

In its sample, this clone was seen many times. Here the CDR3 reads CASSQELNTEAFF. As DNA, the CDR3 is TGTGCCAGCAGCCAAGAGCTGAACACTGAAGCTTTCTTT. The V call is TRBV14, the J call TRBJ1-1; D not certain. Germline V gene data show CDR1 as SGHDN and CDR2 as FVKESK. V shed 0 bases and J shed 0 bases, with 2 bases lying between them. There are 13 residues in the CDR3. The variable domain in full, with the rest retrieved from reference TRBV14 and TRBJ1-1, is EAGVTQFPSHSVIEKGQTVTLRCDPISGHDNLYWYRRVMGKEIKFLLHFVKESKQDESGMPNNRFLAERTGGTYSTLKVQPAELEDSGVYFCASSQELNTEAFFGQGTRLTVV.